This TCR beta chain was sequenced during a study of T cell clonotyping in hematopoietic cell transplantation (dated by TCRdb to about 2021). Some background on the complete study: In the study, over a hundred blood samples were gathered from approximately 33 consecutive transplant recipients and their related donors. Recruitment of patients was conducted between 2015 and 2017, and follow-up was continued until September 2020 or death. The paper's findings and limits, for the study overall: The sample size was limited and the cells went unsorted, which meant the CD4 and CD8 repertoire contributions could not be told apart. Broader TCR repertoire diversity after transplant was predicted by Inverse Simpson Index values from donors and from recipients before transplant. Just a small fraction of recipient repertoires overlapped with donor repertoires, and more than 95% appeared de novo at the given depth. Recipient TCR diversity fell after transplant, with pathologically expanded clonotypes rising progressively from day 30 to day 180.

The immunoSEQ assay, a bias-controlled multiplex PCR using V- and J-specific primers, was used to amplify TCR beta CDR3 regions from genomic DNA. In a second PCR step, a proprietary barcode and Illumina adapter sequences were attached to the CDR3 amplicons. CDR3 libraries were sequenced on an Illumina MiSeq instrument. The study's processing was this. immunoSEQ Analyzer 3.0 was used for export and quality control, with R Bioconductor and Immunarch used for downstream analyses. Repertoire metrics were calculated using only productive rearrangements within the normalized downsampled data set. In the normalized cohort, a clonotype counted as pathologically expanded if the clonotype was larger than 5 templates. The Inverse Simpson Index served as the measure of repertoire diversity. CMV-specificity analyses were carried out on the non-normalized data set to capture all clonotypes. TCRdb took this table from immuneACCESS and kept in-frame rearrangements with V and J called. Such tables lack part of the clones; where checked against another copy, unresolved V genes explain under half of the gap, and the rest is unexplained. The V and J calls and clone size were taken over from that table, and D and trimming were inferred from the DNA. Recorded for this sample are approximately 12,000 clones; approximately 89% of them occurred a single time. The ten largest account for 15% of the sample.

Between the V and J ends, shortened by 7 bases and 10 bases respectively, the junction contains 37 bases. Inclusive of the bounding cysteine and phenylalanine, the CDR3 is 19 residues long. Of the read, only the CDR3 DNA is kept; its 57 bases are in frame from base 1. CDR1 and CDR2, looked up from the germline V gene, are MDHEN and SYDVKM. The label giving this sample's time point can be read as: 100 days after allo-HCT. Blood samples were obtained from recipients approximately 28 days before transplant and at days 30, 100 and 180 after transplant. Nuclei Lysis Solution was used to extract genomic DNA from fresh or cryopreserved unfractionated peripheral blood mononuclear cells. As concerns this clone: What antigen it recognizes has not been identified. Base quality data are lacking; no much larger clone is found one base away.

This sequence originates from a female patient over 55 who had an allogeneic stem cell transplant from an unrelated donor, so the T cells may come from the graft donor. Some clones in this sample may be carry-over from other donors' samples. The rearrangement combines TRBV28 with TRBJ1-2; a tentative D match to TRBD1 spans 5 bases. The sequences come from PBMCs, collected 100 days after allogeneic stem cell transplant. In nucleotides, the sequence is TGTGCCAGCAAGGGGCATAGAAACTACCGGCTCGTTCTTGATAGAAACTACACCTTC. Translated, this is CASKGHRNYRLVLDRNYTF.